These T cell receptor beta chains were read from a single sample in a study of T cell responses to AZD1222 COVID-19 vaccine. The protocol was immunoSEQ multiplex PCR, while the TCRdb copy is restricted to in-frame clones and leaves out a portion. The top ten clones hold approximately 0.97% of a sample with about 170,000 clones, about 83% of them seen once. Sequenced here: peripheral blood, sampled 28 days after the second AZD1222 dose. The receptors stem from an adult who received the AZD1222 COVID-19 vaccine. Each CDR3 is given with its conserved first and last residue. A D gene is named only where the DNA matches it firmly. A clone size is listed for some rows: how often the clone was seen (once, few, many), or a class if it is expanded.

d_call: TRBD1
j_call: TRBJ1-4
v_call: TRBV7-2
clone_size: NA
cdr3_length: 16
cdr3_nt: TGTGCCAGCAGTTTCTCAGGGGGCACGTTCGATGAAAAACTGTTTTTT
cdr3_aa: CASSFSGGTFDEKLFF

d_call: NA
j_call: TRBJ1-2
v_call: TRBV7-2
clone_size: once
cdr3_length: 15
cdr3_nt: TGTGCCAGCAGTCCCCGAGGGGAGGCTAACTATGGCTACACCTTC
cdr3_aa: CASSPRGEANYGYTF

d_call: NA
j_call: TRBJ1-1
v_call: TRBV15
clone_size: NA
cdr3_length: 14
cdr3_nt: TGTGCCACCAGCGTCCGACAAGCGAACACTGAAGCTTTCTTT
cdr3_aa: CATSVRQANTEAFF

d_call: NA
j_call: TRBJ1-1
v_call: TRBV28
clone_size: few
cdr3_length: 16
cdr3_nt: TGTGCCAGCAATTCCCCGGGGGGGGCGTTGAACACTGAAGCTTTCTTT
cdr3_aa: CASNSPGGALNTEAFF

d_call: NA
j_call: TRBJ1-1
v_call: TRBV19
clone_size: NA
cdr3_length: 13
cdr3_nt: TGTGCCAGTATAGCGAGGGAGAGCACTGAAGCTTTCTTT
cdr3_aa: CASIARESTEAFF

d_call: NA
j_call: TRBJ1-2
v_call: TRBV11-2
clone_size: NA
cdr3_length: 14
cdr3_nt: TGTGCCAGCAGCTCCATTTCAGAGGGGTATGGCTACACCTTC
cdr3_aa: CASSSISEGYGYTF

d_call: NA
j_call: TRBJ2-1
v_call: TRBV3-1/TRBV3-2
clone_size: NA
cdr3_length: 14
cdr3_nt: TGTGCCAGCAGCCAAGCTTTAAGGGGAAGTGAGCAGTTCTTC
cdr3_aa: CASSQALRGSEQFF

d_call: NA
j_call: TRBJ1-3
v_call: TRBV10-3
clone_size: NA
cdr3_length: 13
cdr3_nt: TGTGCCATCAGGATACAGGGCCGAAACACCATATATTTT
cdr3_aa: CAIRIQGRNTIYF

d_call: NA
j_call: TRBJ1-1
v_call: TRBV29-1
clone_size: NA
cdr3_length: 12
cdr3_nt: TGCAGCGTTGTTCTGGGGGGGGCTGAAGCTTTCTTT
cdr3_aa: CSVVLGGAEAFF

d_call: NA
j_call: TRBJ2-2
v_call: TRBV5-1
clone_size: NA
cdr3_length: 15
cdr3_nt: TGCGCCAGCAGCTTGGGGACCCTAGGAATCGGGGAGCTGTTTTTT
cdr3_aa: CASSLGTLGIGELFF

d_call: TRBD1
j_call: TRBJ1-2
v_call: TRBV29-1
clone_size: NA
cdr3_length: 12
cdr3_nt: TGCAGCGCTACGACAGGGGGCGACGGCTACACCTTC
cdr3_aa: CSATTGGDGYTF

d_call: TRBD2
j_call: TRBJ2-2
v_call: TRBV4-1
clone_size: NA
cdr3_length: 15
cdr3_nt: TGCGCCAGCAGCCAAGATCCGCTAGCGGGGGGGGAGCTGTTTTTT
cdr3_aa: CASSQDPLAGGELFF

d_call: TRBD1
j_call: TRBJ1-1
v_call: TRBV4-1
clone_size: NA
cdr3_length: 17
cdr3_nt: TGCGCCAGCAGCCAAGATCGGGGCAGGGGGCCGAACACTGAAGCTTTCTTT
cdr3_aa: CASSQDRGRGPNTEAFF

d_call: NA
j_call: TRBJ2-1
v_call: TRBV10-2
clone_size: NA
cdr3_length: 11
cdr3_nt: TGCGCCAGCAGTGAAGGAAATGAGCAGTTCTTC
cdr3_aa: CASSEGNEQFF

d_call: NA
j_call: TRBJ1-5
v_call: TRBV18
clone_size: NA
cdr3_length: 13
cdr3_nt: TGTGCCAGCCGCACAGGGTGGGATCAGCCCCAGCATTTT
cdr3_aa: CASRTGWDQPQHF

d_call: NA
j_call: TRBJ2-7
v_call: TRBV21-1
clone_size: NA
cdr3_length: 16
cdr3_nt: TGTGCCAGCAGCAAAGCTCTGGACAGGGCACTTTACGAGCAGTACTTC
cdr3_aa: CASSKALDRALYEQYF

d_call: NA
j_call: TRBJ2-7
v_call: TRBV19
clone_size: NA
cdr3_length: 11
cdr3_nt: TGTGCCAGTAGTAATGTCTACGAGCAGTACTTC
cdr3_aa: CASSNVYEQYF

d_call: TRBD1
j_call: TRBJ2-5
v_call: TRBV6-2/TRBV6-3
clone_size: NA
cdr3_length: 15
cdr3_nt: TGTGCCAGCAGTTACCTTGGACAGGCCCAAGAGACCCAGTACTTC
cdr3_aa: CASSYLGQAQETQYF

d_call: TRBD2
j_call: TRBJ2-2
v_call: TRBV5-4
clone_size: NA
cdr3_length: 17
cdr3_nt: TGTGCCAGCAGCTATGGGGTAATAGCGGGGGGTACCGGGGAGCTGTTTTTT
cdr3_aa: CASSYGVIAGGTGELFF

d_call: NA
j_call: TRBJ2-1
v_call: TRBV5-4
clone_size: NA
cdr3_length: 12
cdr3_nt: TGTGCCAGCAGCTTGGGGTGGGCTGAGCAGTTCTTC
cdr3_aa: CASSLGWAEQFF

d_call: TRBD1
j_call: TRBJ2-7
v_call: TRBV11-3
clone_size: NA
cdr3_length: 15
cdr3_nt: TGTGCCAGCAGCTTAACCGGGACAGGGGCCTACGAGCAGTACTTC
cdr3_aa: CASSLTGTGAYEQYF

d_call: NA
j_call: TRBJ1-3
v_call: TRBV12-3/TRBV12-4
clone_size: NA
cdr3_length: 11
cdr3_nt: TGTGCCAGCTCGGCTGGAAACACCATATATTTT
cdr3_aa: CASSAGNTIYF

d_call: NA
j_call: TRBJ2-1
v_call: TRBV24-1
clone_size: NA
cdr3_length: 16
cdr3_nt: TGTGCCACCAGTGACACCCGGACAGACTCCTACAATGAGCAGTTCTTC
cdr3_aa: CATSDTRTDSYNEQFF